This entry is about one T cell receptor beta chain. This clonotype was counted many times. The antigen it binds to is not known. Per-base qualities were not stored, and no clone one base away is much larger. TCR beta CDR3 regions were amplified from RNA transcripts. The first round of RT-PCR for the TCR CDR3 was performed with the HTBI primer set and the Qiagen OneStep RT-PCR kit. The libraries were constructed in a second round of multiplex PCR and then size-selected and purified. Sequencing of the libraries was done on an Illumina HiSeq2000 using paired-end 100 bp reads. Regarding the original processing steps: SOAPnuke was used to process the raw data, throwing out any read that contained adapters or uncalled bases, had a mean Phred below 15, or lacked an exact constant-primer or identifier match. COPE v1.2.5 was used to merge the high-quality paired reads, and each unique nucleotide sequence was defined as a clonotype. Clonotypes were aligned to IMGT TRBV, TRBD and TRBJ reference segments using MiTCR v1.1. Only V-J combinations with frequency above 0.0001, covering approximately 99% of repertoires, were analysed. A TCS score was defined as the ratio of F50 (clonal expansion) to E x V (chaos), with BLOSUM62-based TCRdist applied between CDR3 peptides within each V-J. Welch's t-statistics and random forest reduced 500 to 550 V-J features to roughly 13, which were used in a naive Bayes classifier (R e1071). In-frame beta chains were kept once TCRdb had trimmed the public reads at Q25 with fastp and called clones with MiXCR. Under each unique CDR3 protein, matching rows form one entry showing the most common genes and DNA. These V and J calls rely on TCRdb rather than the paper's analysis. The sample table lists around 520,000 distinct CDR3 sequences, approximately 15% of them with a count of one. Around 17% of the sample rests with the top ten.

Stable Graves' hyperthyroidism was defined as no progression to ophthalmopathy during 18 months of follow-up. The hyperthyroidism patients were between 18 and 65 years old and newly diagnosed, with a disease duration of less than 2 months. Exclusion was applied to patients with uncontrolled infections, other autoimmune diseases, pregnancy or lactation. Diagnoses relied on clinical symptoms, serum thyroxine and TRAb, thyroid ultrasound and orbital computed tomography. PBMCs were separated from roughly 10 ml of fresh peripheral blood using Ficoll-Paque density gradient centrifugation. Trizol reagent was used to extract total RNA, and RNA quality was then checked on an Agilent 2100 Bioanalyzer. This entry belongs to a study of T cells in Graves' hyperthyroidism and ophthalmopathy (dated by TCRdb to between 2018 and 2020). Notes on the research overall: Peripheral blood was collected at initial diagnosis, before any treatment. TCR V-J signatures able to tell the groups apart were searched for in a discovery cohort of 100 patients, of whom around 42 had Graves' ophthalmopathy and about 60 had stable Graves' hyperthyroidism. An independent validation cohort of 18 to 20 hyperthyroidism patients and approximately 15 patients who later progressed to ophthalmopathy tested prospective prediction of ophthalmopathy. The 100 discovery patients were randomly split 7:3 into training and test sets. In roughly six Graves' hyperthyroidism patients, the study also compared T-cell repertoires from thyroid tissue with T-cell repertoires from blood. After blood sampling, hyperthyroidism patients were treated with methimazole at a starting dose of 30 mg daily, and ophthalmopathy patients were treated with high-dose intravenous methylprednisolone. TCR Vbeta CDR3 sequencing of 140 or so peripheral blood samples (over 40 ophthalmopathy, 75 to 80 hyperthyroidism and about 17 progressor patients) is reported in the paper. The research as a whole found: Most expanded thyroid clonotypes (frequency above 0.001) were also detected in blood, a finding suggesting that blood repertoires may reflect thyroid immune responses. During validation, the model predicted progression to ophthalmopathy a median of approximately 6 months ahead of onset, with almost 71% sensitivity and 72% to 80% specificity. Ophthalmopathy was separated from stable hyperthyroidism by a 13 V-J signature model, with 87.88% sensitivity and roughly 81% specificity obtained in cross-validation and 80%/75% obtained in testing. No statistical method was used to set the sample size in advance, and investigators knew the group allocation.

This TCR was sampled from a woman aged 18-29 years with Graves' hyperthyroidism. Sequencing was carried out using blood.

DNA sequence: TGTGCCAGCACCCCGGGGGGCCCGGGACTAGCGGGAGGTGTGTACAATGAGCAGTTCTTC. It translates as CASTPGGPGLAGGVYNEQFF. Here the chain combines TRBV28 and TRBJ2-1; TRBD2 fits 15 bases in the junction. From cysteine to phenylalanine, the CDR3 is 20 amino acids long. Here the CDR3 DNA is all that survives: 60 bases in frame from base 1. The germline V end is reduced by 7 bases and the J end by 4 bases; junction bases left unmatched: 17. For CDR1 and CDR2, the germline V gene lists MDHEN and SYDVKM.